These 15 T cell receptor beta chains were sequenced from one sample in a study of shared clonotypes between healthy human individuals. Produced via immunoSEQ multiplex PCR; TCRdb's table is partial and in-frame only. Altogether fewer than 2.5 million clones are present, over 85% being singletons, with the ten largest covering 0.36%. The sequenced sample consisted of naive CD4+ T cells from PBMCs. The subset here: CD45RA+ positively selected. These receptors were taken from a man between 18 and 35 years old in good health. Some clones in this sample may be carry-over from other donors' samples.

This chain connects TRBV5-4 to TRBJ2-5; the match to TRBD1 covers 9 bases. The germline V gene has CDR1 SGHNT and CDR2 YYREEE (reference sequence). The CDR3 consists of 15 residues. Losses at the gene ends were 0 bases for V and 6 bases for J; bases not matched to a gene: 6. CDR3 coding DNA: TGTGCCAGCAGCTTGGTGGGGACAGGGTCCCAGACCCAGTACTTC. Its translation is CASSLVGTGSQTQYF.

V usage is TRBV11-2 and J usage is TRBJ2-3; TRBD1 aligns across 7 bases. Germline loops: CDR1 SGHAT, CDR2 FQNNGV. This CDR3 spans 16 amino acids. Losses at the gene ends were 5 bases for V and 0 bases for J; bases not matched to a gene: 8. DNA of the CDR3: TGTGCCAGCAGCCTGGGGACAGCTACTAGCACAGATACGCAGTATTTT. Translating gives CASSLGTATSTDTQYF.

This clone is a singleton in its sample. The rearrangement uses TRBV28 and TRBJ2-7, with 9 bases matching TRBD2. This CDR3 is built from 15 residues. Germline V CDR1 and CDR2: MDHEN, SYDVKM. Germline trimming cut 6 bases from V and 1 base from J; bases unmatched to any gene: 7. The DNA for the CDR3 is TGTGCCAGCAGACGGCTTAGCGGGGGTTCCTACGAGCAGTACTTC. Its translation: CASRRLSGGSYEQYF.

V usage is TRBV7-9 and J usage is TRBJ2-5, with TRBD2 matching over 8 bases. Unmatched junction bases numbered 6, after V lost 8 bases and J lost 7 bases. Germline CDR1 and CDR2: SEHNR and FQNEAQ (reference sequence). This CDR3 is 12 amino acids long. The chain's CDR3 is CASDKSGGTQYF. Written as DNA, the CDR3 is TGTGCCAGCGACAAGAGCGGGGGGACCCAGTACTTC.

V is TRBV6-1 and J is TRBJ2-7; 9 bases line up with TRBD1. The CDR3 loop spans 14 amino acids. V trimming: 7 bases; J trimming: 7 bases; junction bases outside the gene matches: 11. The germline CDR1 and CDR2 sequences are MNHNS and SASEGT. CDR3 loop: CASTLDRGIGEQYF. The CDR3 DNA follows: TGTGCCAGCACCTTAGACAGGGGGATAGGGGAGCAGTACTTC.

V and J are TRBV4-2 and TRBJ2-5, with 9 bases lining up with TRBD1. The CDR3 has 18 amino acids. Germline lookup yields CDR1 LGHNA and CDR2 YNFKEQ. V dropped 4 bases and J dropped 1; count of bases not matched to a gene: 13. This CDR3 is CASSPTEQGAGGQETQYF. The CDR3 DNA reads TGTGCCAGCAGCCCAACTGAACAGGGGGCAGGGGGCCAAGAGACCCAGTACTTC.

The chain joins TRBV7-3 to TRBJ2-7; TRBD2 agrees at 8 bases. Germline loops: CDR1 SGHTA, CDR2 FQGTGA. The CDR3 is 14 residues long. V dropped 5 bases and J dropped 5; count of bases not matched to a gene: 8. In DNA, the CDR3 is TGTGCCAGCAGCGGAGGGACTAGTTCCGACGAGCAGTACTTC. As protein: CASSGGTSSDEQYF.

This sequence joins TRBV6-6 and TRBJ2-2; tentatively, D is TRBD2 (6 bases). The CDR3 runs to 16 residues. CDR1 MNHNY and CDR2 SVGAGI come from the germline V gene (reference sequence). V shed 7 bases and J shed 0 bases, with 15 bases lying between them. The CDR3 bases are TGTGCCAGCACCAACCAAGGACTAACGAACACCGGGGAGCTGTTTTTT. As protein: CASTNQGLTNTGELFF.

The rearrangement links TRBV2 to TRBJ2-6; the D call may be TRBD1 or TRBD2 (6 bases each). Trimming removed 8 bases at V and 2 bases at J, with 10 bases between. CDR1 SNHLY and CDR2 FYNNEI come from the germline V gene. The CDR3 extends over 14 amino acids. CDR3 coding DNA: TGTGCCAGCGGGAGGACAGCTGGGGCCAACGTCCTGACTTTC. Its protein product is CASGRTAGANVLTF.

A note on this clone: The same CDR3 also results from other DNA sequences found in this sample. V usage is TRBV7-2 and J usage is TRBJ2-5; D is unresolved. Trimming shortened V by 4 bases and J by 5 bases, and 11 bases separated the two germline ends. CDR1 and CDR2 (germline): SGHTA, FQGNSA. The CDR3 extends over 13 amino acids. For the CDR3, the DNA is TGTGCCAGCAGCTCGACCGTTGTTGAGACCCAGTACTTC. Translated, it gives CASSSTVVETQYF.

This rearrangement joins TRBV5-1 to TRBJ2-2; TRBD1 is a possible D gene (6 bases). Per the germline V gene, CDR1 is SGHRS and CDR2 is YFSETQ. The germline V and J ends were trimmed by 5 bases and 3 bases, with 14 bases remaining between them. This CDR3 is built from 15 residues. CDR3 DNA: TGCGCCAGCAGTATGGGGGCCTCCTACACCGGGGAGCTGTTTTTT. It yields the protein CASSMGASYTGELFF.

DNA for the CDR3: TGTAAACTCCTGGGGGCCGGCGGGCAGCCCCAGCATTTT. Translated, it gives CKLLGAGGQPQHF. This chain links TRBV19 with TRBJ1-5; weak D call: TRBD1 (6 bases). Germline V gene data show CDR1 as LNHDA and CDR2 as SQIVND (reference sequence). The CDR3 extends over 13 amino acids.

The rearrangement links TRBV6-1 to TRBJ2-1, with D uncertain. The CDR3 has 13 residues. Germline-derived CDR1 and CDR2 are MNHNS and SASEGT. The V end lost 7 bases, the J end lost 6 bases, and 13 bases lay between the germline ends. In DNA form, the CDR3 reads TGTGCCAGCAATTTCGACGGATTCAATGAGCAGTTCTTC. Its translation: CASNFDGFNEQFF.

As regards this clone: Distinct nucleotide sequences in the sample also encode this CDR3. The chain couples TRBV28 to TRBJ1-2; possibly TRBD1 for D (6 bases). Between the trimmed V and J ends, which lost 3 bases and 8 bases, there was a span of 10 bases. Germline CDR1 MDHEN, CDR2 SYDVKM. The CDR3 runs to 12 residues. The CDR3 reads CASSLAGEGYTF. CDR3 in DNA: TGTGCCAGCAGTTTGGCAGGGGAAGGCTACACCTTC.

The rearrangement joins TRBV6-6 to TRBJ2-5; 11 bases line up with TRBD2. CDR3 length equals 15 residues. Germline values: CDR1 MNHNY, CDR2 SVGAGI (reference sequence). The junction had 8 bases not matched to a gene; V was cut back by 6 bases and J by 5 bases. CDR3 coding DNA: TGTGCCAGCAGCGTTAGCGGGAGGGCGTATGAGACCCAGTACTTC. Amino acid sequence: CASSVSGRAYETQYF.